One sample yielded the 14 T cell receptor beta chains listed below, sequenced in a study of memory CD4+ T cells and cytomegalovirus serostatus (dated 2019 in TCRdb). The library was obtained by the immunoSEQ multiplex PCR assay. TCRdb's version of the immuneACCESS table is confined to in-frame rearrangements and falls short of the full clone set. An unresolved V gene accounts for under half of the shortfall where checked; the remainder is of unknown origin. Across this sample there are around 44,000 clones, with less than 80% seen only once. 5% to 7.5% of the sample is held by the ten biggest clonotypes. Single viable CD3+CD4+CD8-CD45RO+ cells were sorted as memory CD4+ T cells on a FACSAria II. The sequenced sample consisted of memory CD4+ T cells from blood. The receptors originated from an adult in good health and CMV-seronegative.

The CDR3 sequence is CASSLSAGGVETQYF. CDR3 in DNA: TGTGCCAGCAGTTTATCGGCGGGAGGGGTAGAGACCCAGTACTTC. V and J are TRBV28 and TRBJ2-5; 9 bases align to TRBD2. CDR1 MDHEN and CDR2 SYDVKM come from the germline V gene. This CDR3 is 15 amino acids long. After removal of 1 base from V and 4 bases from J, the junction contained 4 bases not matched to a gene.

This clone was picked up a small number of times. The rearrangement links TRBV10-3 to TRBJ2-2, with D uncertain. The CDR3 runs to 14 residues. The germline V gene has CDR1 ENHRY and CDR2 SYGVKD. With 4 bases removed from V and 3 bases from J, the gap between germline ends came to 9 bases. The DNA of the CDR3 is TGTGCCATCAGTGGGAGCCGGGACACCGGGGAGCTGTTTTTT. Protein product: CAISGSRDTGELFF.

This sequence joins TRBV25-1 and TRBJ2-3, with D unresolved. The V gene's germline CDR1 is MGHDK and CDR2 SYGVNS. The CDR3 consists of 15 residues. V was trimmed by 1 base and J by 2 bases, leaving 10 bases between them. DNA of the CDR3: TGTGCCAGCAGTGAATTCGGCCAGTACACAGATACGCAGTATTTT. This gives the protein CASSEFGQYTDTQYF.

The V gene is TRBV2, the J gene TRBJ2-7, with 8 bases fitting TRBD2. This CDR3 has 14 amino acids. Germline CDR1 and CDR2: SNHLY and FYNNEI. V dropped 7 bases and J dropped 2; count of bases not matched to a gene: 7. CDR3 DNA sequence: TGTGCCAGCATCGCGCGAGCGGGGGCCTACGAGCAGTACTTC. Its protein product is CASIARAGAYEQYF.

The V gene is TRBV5-4, the J gene TRBJ1-3, with D hard to call. This CDR3 has 13 amino acids. V lost 0 bases to trimming and J lost 4 bases, with 5 bases between them. The germline CDR1 and CDR2 sequences are SGHNT and YYREEE (reference sequence). The CDR3 DNA reads as TGTGCCAGCAGCTTGGTCCCAGGAAACACCATATATTTT. Translating gives CASSLVPGNTIYF. The variable domain in full, with the rest retrieved from reference TRBV5-4 and TRBJ1-3, is ETGVTQSPTHLIKTRGQQVTLRCSSQSGHNTVSWYQQALGQGPQFIFQYYREEENGRGNFPPRFSGLQFPNYSSELNVNALELDDSALYLCASSLVPGNTIYFGEGSWLTVV.

The chain employs TRBV2 and TRBJ2-1, with 13 bases that match TRBD2. Germline CDR1 SNHLY, CDR2 FYNNEI. The CDR3 contains 15 residues. Trimming cost V 6 bases and J 5 bases; bases outside gene matches: 4. CDR3 DNA: TGTGCCAGCAGGGGACTAGCGGGGCCCAACAATGAGCAGTTCTTC. It specifies CASRGLAGPNNEQFF.

The rearrangement joins TRBV11-2 to TRBJ2-5; 7 bases align to TRBD2. The CDR3 loop spans 13 amino acids. V lost 0 bases and J lost 11; bases outside the gene matches: 6. Germline V CDR1 and CDR2: SGHAT, FQNNGV. CDR3 loop: CASSLDGGREQYF. The CDR3 DNA reads as TGTGCCAGCAGCTTAGATGGCGGGCGGGAGCAGTACTTC.

This clone was detected only a few times. The CDR3 nucleotides read TGTGCCACCAGCAGAGATCTAGCGGGAGTCTCCTACGAGCAGTACTTC. Protein: CATSRDLAGVSYEQYF. The gene calls are TRBV15 and TRBJ2-7; 10 positions agree with TRBD2. CDR3 length: 16 residues. Germline CDR1 reads LNHNV; CDR2 reads YYDKDF (reference sequence). V was pared by 0 bases and J by 0 bases, with 2 bases of the junction left unmatched. The full variable domain, its missing parts supplied by reference TRBV15 and TRBJ2-7, is DAMVIQNPRYQVTQFGKPVTLSCSQTLNHNVMYWYQQKSSQAPKLLFHYYDKDFNNEADTPDNFQSRRPNTSFCFLDIRSPGLGDTAMYLCATSRDLAGVSYEQYFGPGTRLTVT.

The rearrangement links TRBV9 to TRBJ2-1; a weak D match, TRBD2 (5 bases). The CDR3 loop spans 18 amino acids. Germline V gene data show CDR1 as SGDLS and CDR2 as YYNGEE. Trimming pared 0 bases from V and 10 bases from J, leaving 26 bases between. The CDR3 here is CASSVAPFLGRVSREQFF. CDR3 nucleotides: TGTGCCAGCAGCGTAGCTCCCTTTCTAGGGCGGGTATCACGAGAGCAGTTCTTC.

A single count supports this clone. At one boundary the junction diverges from the germline segment, which might be a read error. The chain couples TRBV29-1 to TRBJ2-3; 7 bases agree with TRBD2. This CDR3 is 12 amino acids long. From germline, CDR1 is SQVTM and CDR2 ANQGSEA. The CDR3 DNA is TGCAGCGTGTTGACTAGCATAGATACGCAGTATTTT. Its protein product is CSVLTSIDTQYF.

V gene TRBV6-5 combines with J gene TRBJ1-1; no definite D call. V was pared by 5 bases and J by 2 bases, with 9 bases between. Per the germline V gene, CDR1 is MNHEY and CDR2 is SVGAGI. CDR3 length equals 13 residues. As DNA, the CDR3 is TGTGCCAGCAGTACTGGGCACAACACTGAAGCTTTCTTT. This translates into CASSTGHNTEAFF.

The chain employs TRBV28 and TRBJ2-5; D remains unclear. The CDR3 is 14 amino acids. Germline assignment: CDR1 MDHEN and CDR2 SYDVKM. Deletions cut 3 bases from V and 1 base from J, with 9 bases between. CDR3 in amino acids: CASSLLGPQETQYF. In DNA, the CDR3 is TGTGCCAGCAGTTTGCTGGGCCCCCAAGAGACCCAGTACTTC.

This clone was detected only once. The gene calls are TRBV4-2 and TRBJ1-1, with D possibly matching TRBD1 (5 bases). V shed 0 bases and J shed 10 bases, with 15 bases lying between them. This CDR3 comprises 14 residues. The germline gives CDR1 LGHNA, CDR2 YNFKEQ. The CDR3 region is CASSQEPDSLRAFF. DNA for the CDR3: TGTGCCAGCAGCCAAGAACCCGACAGTTTGCGAGCTTTCTTT.

The V gene is TRBV19, the J gene TRBJ2-5; TRBD1 matches at 10 bases. The CDR3 has 13 amino acids. V shed 10 bases and J 9 bases; nucleotides not matched to a gene: 11. Germline V gene lookup returns CDR1 LNHDA and CDR2 SQIVND (reference sequence). In DNA, the CDR3 is TGTGCCATTTCAAGGGGACAGGGGCTGGCCCAGTACTTC. It codes for CAISRGQGLAQYF.